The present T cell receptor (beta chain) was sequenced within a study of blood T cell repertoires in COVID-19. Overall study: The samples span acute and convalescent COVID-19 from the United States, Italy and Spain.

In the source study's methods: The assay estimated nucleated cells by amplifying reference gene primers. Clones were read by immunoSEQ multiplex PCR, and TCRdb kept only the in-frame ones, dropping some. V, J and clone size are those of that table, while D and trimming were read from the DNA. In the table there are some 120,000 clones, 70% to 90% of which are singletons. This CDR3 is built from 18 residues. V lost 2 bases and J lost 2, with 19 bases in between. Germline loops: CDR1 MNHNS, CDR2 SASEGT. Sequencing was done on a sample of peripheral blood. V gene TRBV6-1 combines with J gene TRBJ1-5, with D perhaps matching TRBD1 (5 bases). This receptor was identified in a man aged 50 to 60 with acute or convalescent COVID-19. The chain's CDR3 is CASSESYGGLVGNQPQHF. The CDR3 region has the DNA TGTGCCAGCAGTGAAAGCTATGGGGGGTTGGTGGGCAATCAGCCCCAGCATTTT.